These T cell receptor beta chains were read from a single sample in a study of CD8+ T cells in alopecia areata. The data were produced by immunoSEQ multiplex PCR, yet TCRdb's version contains in-frame clones alone and is incomplete. Among about 120,000 clones listed, 47% were seen once. Material: NKG2D-low CD8+ T cells sorted from blood. The receptors come from a human donor with alopecia areata. The CDR3 runs from the conserved cysteine through the conserved F or W. D genes are given only for firm matches. Size tells how often a clone was seen (once, few, many) or the class of an expanded clone, and some rows leave it out.

D gene	clone size	V gene	CDR3 length	J gene	CDR3 protein	CDR3 DNA
.	.	TRBV4-3	17	TRBJ2-7	CASSQVYSTLEVLEQYF	TGCGCCAGCAGCCAAGTATACTCCACTTTGGAGGTATTGGAGCAGTACTTC
TRBD2	.	TRBV5-6	16	TRBJ2-5	CASSFGTSGSGGTQYF	TGTGCCAGCAGCTTCGGGACTAGCGGGTCTGGCGGGACCCAGTACTTC
.	.	TRBV30	13	TRBJ2-5	CAWSEAMWSTQYF	TGTGCCTGGAGTGAGGCGATGTGGTCGACCCAGTACTTC
.	.	TRBV29-1	12	TRBJ1-1	CSAPRAQGEAFF	TGCAGCGCACCTCGGGCGCAAGGTGAAGCTTTCTTT
.	.	TRBV30	12	TRBJ2-7	CAWSVLANEQYF	TGTGCCTGGAGTGTACTAGCTAACGAGCAGTACTTC
TRBD2	.	TRBV30	13	TRBJ2-5	CTAGGGPGETQYF	TGTACCGCCGGGGGGGGCCCGGGAGAGACCCAGTACTTC
.	few	TRBV29-1	13	TRBJ2-2	CSVGRQGKGELFF	TGCAGCGTTGGGAGGCAGGGGAAGGGGGAGCTGTTTTTT
.	.	TRBV28	15	TRBJ2-3	CASSVQGLGTDTQYF	TGTGCCAGCAGTGTACAGGGTCTAGGCACAGATACGCAGTATTTT
.	.	TRBV27	13	TRBJ1-5	CASSSQGGQPQHF	TGTGCCAGCAGTTCACAGGGTGGCCAGCCCCAGCATTTT
.	few	TRBV7-9	13	TRBJ2-5	CASSLVEEKTQYF	TGTGCCAGCAGCTTAGTTGAGGAGAAGACCCAGTACTTC
.	.	TRBV7-9	13	TRBJ2-7	CASSPRQDYEQYF	TGTGCCAGCAGCCCTCGACAGGACTACGAGCAGTACTTC
.	.	TRBV13	12	TRBJ2-7	CASSLLGGVEYF	TGTGCCAGCAGTTTGCTGGGAGGAGTGGAGTACTTC
TRBD1	.	TRBV4-3	13	TRBJ2-4	CASSQGQGNIQYF	TGCGCCAGCAGCCAAGGACAGGGGAACATTCAGTACTTC
.	few	TRBV29-1	10	TRBJ2-5	CSVEVETQYF	TGCAGCGTTGAAGTGGAGACCCAGTACTTC
.	few	TRBV4-3	13	TRBJ2-5	CASSQAVYETQYF	TGCGCCAGCAGCCAAGCTGTCTACGAGACCCAGTACTTC
.	.	TRBV6-5	14	TRBJ1-4	CASSYGAVGEKLFF	TGTGCCAGCAGTTACGGCGCAGTTGGTGAAAAACTGTTTTTT
.	few	TRBV29-1	10	TRBJ1-2	CSVEGAGYTF	TGCAGCGTTGAGGGGGCAGGCTACACCTTC
.	.	TRBV29-1	13	TRBJ2-1	CSDKDGDHNEQFF	TGCAGCGACAAGGATGGGGACCACAATGAGCAGTTCTTC
TRBD2	.	TRBV30	15	TRBJ2-1	CAWAFSGSSANEQFF	TGTGCCTGGGCCTTTAGCGGGAGTTCCGCGAATGAGCAGTTCTTC
.	.	TRBV5-4	15	TRBJ1-2	CASSLGAEPNYGYTF	TGTGCCAGCAGCTTGGGAGCAGAGCCTAACTATGGCTACACCTTC
TRBD1	.	TRBV18	14	TRBJ2-7	CASSPWDRPYEQYF	TGTGCCAGCTCACCATGGGACAGACCCTACGAGCAGTACTTC
.	few	TRBV19	16	TRBJ2-2	CASRPVGLPNTGELFF	TGTGCCAGTAGACCGGTGGGCCTTCCGAACACCGGGGAGCTGTTTTTT
TRBD1	.	TRBV28	14	TRBJ1-6	CASNPTGLGSPLHF	TGTGCCAGCAACCCGACAGGGCTGGGATCACCCCTCCACTTT
.	.	TRBV11-2	14	TRBJ2-4	CASSPPSGLAIQYF	TGTGCCAGCAGCCCGCCCTCCGGGCTTGCCATTCAGTACTTC
TRBD1	.	TRBV29-1	13	TRBJ1-4	CSALTGSNEKLFF	TGCAGCGCCTTGACAGGGTCTAATGAAAAACTGTTTTTT
TRBD1	.	TRBV13	15	TRBJ2-4	CASSRGTGEGNIQYF	TGTGCCAGCAGCCGCGGGACAGGAGAGGGAAACATTCAGTACTTC
.	once	TRBV27	14	TRBJ2-3	CASSLTGGTDTQYF	TGTGCCAGCAGTTTGACTGGGGGCACAGATACGCAGTATTTT
.	.	TRBV30	14	TRBJ2-7	CAWSVTRGAYEQYF	TGTGCCTGGAGTGTAACCCGCGGGGCCTACGAGCAGTACTTC
.	.	TRBV13	12	TRBJ2-5	CASSLGRETQYF	TGTGCCAGCAGCTTAGGCCGGGAGACCCAGTACTTC
.	.	TRBV28	11	TRBJ2-7	CASSRGNEQYF	TGTGCCAGCAGTCGGGGGAACGAGCAGTACTTC
.	.	TRBV30	12	TRBJ1-2	CAWSVQGLGYTF	TGTGCCTGGAGTGTACAGGGCCTCGGCTACACCTTC
TRBD1	few	TRBV29-1	14	TRBJ2-1	CSVERQGRAGEQFF	TGCAGCGTTGAACGACAGGGTAGGGCAGGCGAGCAGTTCTTC
.	.	TRBV29-1	14	TRBJ2-2	CSVEVDPNTGELFF	TGCAGCGTTGAGGTTGACCCCAACACCGGGGAGCTGTTTTTT
TRBD1	.	TRBV30	15	TRBJ1-1	CAWSIGTGVGTEAFF	TGTGCCTGGAGTATTGGGACAGGGGTAGGGACTGAAGCTTTCTTT
.	few	TRBV29-1	16	TRBJ1-3	CSVEAVGVLSGNTIYF	TGCAGCGTTGAAGCGGTGGGGGTCCTCTCTGGAAACACCATATATTTT
.	few	TRBV7-9	17	TRBJ2-2	CASSLEAATPGTGELFF	TGTGCCAGCAGCTTAGAAGCGGCCACACCGGGCACCGGGGAGCTGTTTTTT
TRBD1	.	TRBV27	14	TRBJ2-1	CASSLTDRGDEQFF	TGTGCCAGCAGTTTAACGGACAGGGGCGATGAGCAGTTCTTC
.	few	TRBV13	15	TRBJ1-2	CASSYQTGQGYGYTF	TGTGCCAGCAGCTACCAGACAGGCCAAGGCTATGGCTACACCTTC
.	.	TRBV23-1	15	TRBJ2-5	CASSQAGPTQETQYF	TGCGCCAGCAGTCAGGCAGGTCCCACCCAAGAGACCCAGTACTTC
.	.	TRBV27	13	TRBJ1-2	CASSFGPSYGYTF	TGTGCCAGCAGTTTCGGACCGAGCTATGGCTACACCTTC
.	.	TRBV5-1	17	TRBJ2-2	CASSLFSVVGQRGELFF	TGCGCCAGCAGCTTGTTTTCGGTCGTTGGACAGAGAGGGGAGCTGTTTTTT
TRBD1	.	TRBV27	13	TRBJ1-5	CASRLNRGEPQHF	TGTGCCAGCAGACTCAACAGGGGAGAGCCCCAGCATTTT
.	.	TRBV30	11	TRBJ2-2	CAWSGSGELFF	TGTGCCTGGAGTGGATCGGGGGAGCTGTTTTTT
.	few	TRBV4-1	15	TRBJ2-2	CASSQDQGVTGELFF	TGCGCCAGCAGCCAAGATCAAGGAGTCACCGGGGAGCTGTTTTTT
.	.	TRBV6-4	13	TRBJ1-1	CASSEGEGTEAFF	TGTGCCAGCAGTGAAGGGGAAGGAACTGAAGCTTTCTTT
.	.	TRBV9	14	TRBJ2-7	CASSVEGRSYEQYF	TGTGCCAGCAGCGTAGAGGGCAGGTCCTACGAGCAGTACTTC
.	.	TRBV28	13	TRBJ2-2	CATLTGNTGELFF	TGTGCCACCCTTACAGGGAACACCGGGGAGCTGTTTTTT
.	once	TRBV15	13	TRBJ2-7	CATSSAGEYEQYF	TGTGCCACCAGCAGTGCAGGGGAGTACGAGCAGTACTTC
.	.	TRBV4-3	15	TRBJ2-3	CASSQAITTTDTQYF	TGCGCCAGCAGCCAAGCTATTACCACTACAGATACGCAGTATTTT
.	few	TRBV29-1	12	TRBJ1-3	CSVYVGDSSIYF	TGCAGCGTTTACGTGGGCGACTCTTCCATATATTTT
.	few	TRBV29-1	12	TRBJ1-1	CSVVLENTEAFF	TGCAGCGTTGTCCTCGAGAACACTGAAGCTTTCTTT
TRBD2	.	TRBV7-9	13	TRBJ2-3	CASSSQLVAGDVF	TGTGCCAGCAGTTCCCAGTTGGTAGCGGGAGATGTTTTT
.	few	TRBV14	15	TRBJ1-6	CASSQDTGNRSPLHF	TGTGCCAGCAGCCAAGATACCGGTAATCGTTCACCCCTCCACTTT
.	few	TRBV5-4	15	TRBJ2-1	CASSEGGHSGNEQFF	TGTGCCAGCAGCGAGGGGGGTCACTCGGGCAATGAGCAGTTCTTC
.	few	TRBV19	12	TRBJ2-1	CASSIRVDEQFF	TGTGCCAGTAGTATACGGGTGGATGAGCAGTTCTTC
.	.	TRBV7-2	15	TRBJ1-5	CASSLLFSVGQPQHF	TGTGCCAGCAGCTTACTATTTTCGGTGGGCCAGCCCCAGCATTTT